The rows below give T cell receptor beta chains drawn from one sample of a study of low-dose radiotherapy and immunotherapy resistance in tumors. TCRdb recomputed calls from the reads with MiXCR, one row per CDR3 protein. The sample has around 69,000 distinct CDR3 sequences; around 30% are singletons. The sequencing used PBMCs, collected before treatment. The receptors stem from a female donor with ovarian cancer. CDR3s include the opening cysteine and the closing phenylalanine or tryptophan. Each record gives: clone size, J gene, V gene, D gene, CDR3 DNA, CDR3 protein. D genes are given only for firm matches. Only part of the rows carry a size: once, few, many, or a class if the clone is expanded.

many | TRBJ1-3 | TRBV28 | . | TGTGCCAGCAGTTTGAGGGCTGGAGGAAACACCATATATTTT | CASSLRAGGNTIYF
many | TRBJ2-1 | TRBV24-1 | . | TGTGCCGTTGGGGAACCCGATCCACGTGAGCAGTTCTTC | CAVGEPDPREQFF
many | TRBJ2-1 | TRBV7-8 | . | TGTGCCAGCAGCCTAACTCCGGGCGCCGGCGGCCGGTTCTTC | CASSLTPGAGGRFF
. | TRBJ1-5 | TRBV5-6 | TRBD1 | TGTGCCAGCAGCTCGGACAGGGGGCTAGGTCAGCCCCAGCATTTT | CASSSDRGLGQPQHF
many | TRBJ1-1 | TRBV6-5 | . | TGTGCCAGCAGACCCTCGCTTGGGTACCCCACTGAAGCTTTCTTT | CASRPSLGYPTEAFF
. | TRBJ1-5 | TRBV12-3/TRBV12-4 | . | TGTGCCAGCAGTTTAATAAGAAATCAGCCCCAGCATTTT | CASSLIRNQPQHF
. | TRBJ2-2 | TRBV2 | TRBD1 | TGTGCCAGCAGAGGGGACAGGAACACCGGGGAGCTGTTTTTT | CASRGDRNTGELFF
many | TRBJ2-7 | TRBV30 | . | TGTGCCTGGAGTGTACTGGGGTCCGGGGAGCAGTACTTC | CAWSVLGSGEQYF
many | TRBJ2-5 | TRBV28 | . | TGTGCCAGCAGTTTGTGGGGTTCCCAAGAGACCCAGTACTTC | CASSLWGSQETQYF
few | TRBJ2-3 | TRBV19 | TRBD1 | TGTGCCAGTAGTGTCGACAGGGGGGCAGATACGCAGTATTTT | CASSVDRGADTQYF
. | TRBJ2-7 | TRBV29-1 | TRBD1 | TGCAGCGTTGAAGAGACAGGGGGCTCCCCGCAGTACTTC | CSVEETGGSPQYF
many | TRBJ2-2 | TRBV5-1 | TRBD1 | TGCGCCAGCAGCTCCTCGGACAGGGAGGTCAGGGAGCTGTTTTTT | CASSSSDREVRELFF
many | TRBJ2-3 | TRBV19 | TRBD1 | TGTGCCAGTAGTAAGAACAGGGGCAGGACTAGCACAGATACGCAGTATTTT | CASSKNRGRTSTDTQYF
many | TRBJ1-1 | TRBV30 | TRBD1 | TGTGCCTGTGACAGGGTGGACACTGAAGCTTTCTTT | CACDRVDTEAFF
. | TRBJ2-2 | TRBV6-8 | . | TGTGCCAGCGCGAGGACGGAAAACACCGGGGAGCTGTTTTTT | CASARTENTGELFF
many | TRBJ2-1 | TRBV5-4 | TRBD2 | TGTGCCAGCAGCTTGGACCCAGCGGGAGGTGAGCAGTTCTTC | CASSLDPAGGEQFF
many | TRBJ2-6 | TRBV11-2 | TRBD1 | TGTGCCAGCAGCGTGAGACAGGGAAGGTTCTCTGGGGCCAACGTCCTGACTTTC | CASSVRQGRFSGANVLTF
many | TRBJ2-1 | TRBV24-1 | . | TGTGCCACCAGTGATCCCCCCGGGAATGAGCAGTTCTTC | CATSDPPGNEQFF
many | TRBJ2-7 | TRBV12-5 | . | TGTGCTAGTGGCTCGAGCTCCTACGAGCAGTACTTC | CASGSSSYEQYF
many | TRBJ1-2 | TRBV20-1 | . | TGCAGTGCCCTAAACCCGGGACAAAACTATGGCTACACCTTC | CSALNPGQNYGYTF
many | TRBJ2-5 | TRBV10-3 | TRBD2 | TGTGCCACCTCTAGCGGGCGATCCCAAGAGACCCAGTACTTC | CATSSGRSQETQYF
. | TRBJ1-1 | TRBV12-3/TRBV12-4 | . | TGTGCCAGCAGTACAGATGCGAACACTGAAGCTTTCTTT | CASSTDANTEAFF
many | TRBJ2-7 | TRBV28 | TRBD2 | TGTGCCGCCGGGGGGGGCCCCTACGAGCAGTACTTC | CAAGGGPYEQYF
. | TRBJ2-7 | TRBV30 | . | TGTGCCTGGAGTGCCCAGGCCTACGAGCAGTACTTC | CAWSAQAYEQYF
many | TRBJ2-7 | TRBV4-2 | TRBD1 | TGTGCCAGCAGCCCTTTCAGGGGACAGGACTACGAGCAGTACTTC | CASSPFRGQDYEQYF
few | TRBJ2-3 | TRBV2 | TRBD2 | TGTGCCACCACTAGCGGGATACCCACAGATACGCAGTATTTT | CATTSGIPTDTQYF
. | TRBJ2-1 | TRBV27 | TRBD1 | TGTGCCAGCAGTCTGCAGGGGGCGCGAACTATAGCCGATGAGCAGTTCTTC | CASSLQGARTIADEQFF
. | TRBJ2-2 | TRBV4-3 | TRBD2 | TGCGCCAGCAGCCAAGTTCCTAGCGGGACGAACACCGGGGAGCTGTTTTTT | CASSQVPSGTNTGELFF
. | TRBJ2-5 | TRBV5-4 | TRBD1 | TGTGCCAGCAGCTTGGGGGACAGCCCAAGAGAGACCCAGTACTTC | CASSLGDSPRETQYF
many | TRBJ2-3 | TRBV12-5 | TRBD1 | TGTGCTAGTGGTTCCGGGACAGGCACAGATACGCAGTATTTT | CASGSGTGTDTQYF
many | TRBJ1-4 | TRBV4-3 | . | TGCGCCAGCAGCTACTCGGTGGAAAATGAAAAACTGTTTTTT | CASSYSVENEKLFF
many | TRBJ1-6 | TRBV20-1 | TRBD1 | TGCAGTGCTAGTTACGGACAGGGGAATTCACCCCTCCACTTT | CSASYGQGNSPLHF
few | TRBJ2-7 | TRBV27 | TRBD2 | TGTGCCAGCAGTTCTCGATGGACTAGCGGGGGACGACCCTACGAGCAGTACTTC | CASSSRWTSGGRPYEQYF
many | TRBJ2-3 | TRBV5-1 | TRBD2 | TGCGCCAGCAGCGGAAAAGCGGGGAGCACAGATACGCAGTATTTT | CASSGKAGSTDTQYF
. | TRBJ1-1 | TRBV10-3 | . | TGTGCCATCAGTGAATTAGCAGGGACCATGAACACTGAAGCTTTCTTT | CAISELAGTMNTEAFF
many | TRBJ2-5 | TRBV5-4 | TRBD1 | TGTGCCAGCAGCTCACCAGGGGGAGAGACCCAGTACTTC | CASSSPGGETQYF
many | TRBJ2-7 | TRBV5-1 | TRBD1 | TGCGCCAGCAGGTGGACAGGGGGCGTCTACGAGCAGTACTTC | CASRWTGGVYEQYF
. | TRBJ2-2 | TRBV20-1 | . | TGCAGTGCTAGAGACGACCACGCGGCGGGGACCGGGGAGCTGTTTTTT | CSARDDHAAGTGELFF
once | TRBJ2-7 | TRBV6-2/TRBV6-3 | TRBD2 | TGTGCCAGCAGTGGGACTAGCCTCTACGAGCAGTACTTC | CASSGTSLYEQYF
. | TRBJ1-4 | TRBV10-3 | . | TGTGCATCGGCGGAGGGGAATGAAAAACTGTTTTTT | CASAEGNEKLFF